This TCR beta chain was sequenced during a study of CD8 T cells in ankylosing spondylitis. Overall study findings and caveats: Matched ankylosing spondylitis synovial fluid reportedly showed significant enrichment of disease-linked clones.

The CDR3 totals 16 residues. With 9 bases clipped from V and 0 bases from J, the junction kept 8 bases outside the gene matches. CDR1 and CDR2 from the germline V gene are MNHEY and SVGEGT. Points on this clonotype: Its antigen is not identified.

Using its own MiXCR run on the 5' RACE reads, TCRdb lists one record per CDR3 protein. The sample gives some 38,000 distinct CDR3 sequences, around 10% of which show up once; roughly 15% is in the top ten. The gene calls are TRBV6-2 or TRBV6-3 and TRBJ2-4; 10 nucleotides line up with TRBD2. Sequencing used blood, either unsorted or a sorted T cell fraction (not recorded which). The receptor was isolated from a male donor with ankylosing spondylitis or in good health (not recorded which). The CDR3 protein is CARKLAGAQAKNIQYF. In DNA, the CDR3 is TGTGCCAGAAAGCTAGCGGGAGCCCAAGCCAAAAACATTCAGTACTTC.